The 15 T cell receptor beta chains in this list originate from one sample, sequenced in a study of shared clonotypes between healthy human individuals. The data were produced by immunoSEQ multiplex PCR, yet TCRdb's version contains in-frame clones alone and is incomplete. The sample consists of 660,000 or so clones, approximately 96% of them appearing once. CD8 cells classed as naive were CD45RO-negative and positively selected for CCR7, excluding terminally differentiated effector memory CD45RA+ cells. The sequenced sample consisted of naive CD8+ T cells sorted from blood. Receptors originate from a woman under 40 in good health.

J is TRBJ1-5 and V is TRBV6-6; a weak D match, TRBD1 (6 bases). This CDR3 region has 15 residues. Germline-derived CDR1 and CDR2 are MNHNY and SVGAGI (reference sequence). With 5 bases removed from V and 0 bases from J, the gap between germline ends came to 11 bases. The DNA of the CDR3 is TGTGCCAGCAGTACCGGGACACTTAGCAATCAGCCCCAGCATTTT. Translated: CASSTGTLSNQPQHF.

The J gene is TRBJ2-3, the V gene TRBV13; 10 nucleotides match TRBD1. V trimming: 3 bases; J trimming: 6 bases; junction bases outside the gene matches: 3. Germline assignment: CDR1 PRHDT and CDR2 FYEKMQ (reference sequence). The CDR3 spans 14 residues. The CDR3 DNA reads as TGTGCCAGCAGCTTGACAGGGGGCTTTGATACGCAGTATTTT. It translates to CASSLTGGFDTQYF.

The chain couples TRBV28 to TRBJ2-7; the match to TRBD1 covers 8 bases. V lost 10 bases to trimming and J lost 2 bases; unmatched junction nucleotides: 10. Per the germline V gene, CDR1 is MDHEN and CDR2 is SYDVKM. The CDR3 is made up of 14 amino acids. The CDR3 nucleotides read TGTGCCATCGAAAAGCCGGGACAGGCCTACGAGCAGTACTTC. Protein: CAIEKPGQAYEQYF.

V usage is TRBV29-1 and J usage is TRBJ2-7, with D tentatively TRBD2 (6 bases). The CDR3 covers 13 residues. In germline, CDR1 is SQVTM, CDR2 ANQGSEA. V was shortened by 6 bases and J by 2 bases, with 14 bases between the two germline ends. For the CDR3, the DNA is TGCAGCGTCAACGGGGGAACCACCTACGAGCAGTACTTC. As protein: CSVNGGTTYEQYF.

The gene calls are TRBV4-1 and TRBJ2-5, with TRBD2 identical over 11 bases. The V and J ends lost 0 bases and 7 bases, in that order; junction bases with no gene match: 16. The CDR3 extends over 19 amino acids. Germline V CDR1 and CDR2: MGHRA, YSYEKL. CDR3 coding DNA: TGCGCCAGCAGCCAAGACTTCCCACCGCCAGGCGGGACTAGCGGGACCCAGTACTTC. Its translation is CASSQDFPPPGGTSGTQYF.

This clone was seen a single time. This chain links TRBV4-1 with TRBJ1-4; 8 nucleotides match TRBD1. Germline V gene lookup returns CDR1 MGHRA and CDR2 YSYEKL. With 1 base clipped from V and 8 bases from J, the junction kept 9 bases outside the gene matches. This CDR3 contains 16 residues. The CDR3 sequence is CASSQAQGALREKLFF. The CDR3 nucleotides read TGCGCCAGCAGCCAAGCCCAGGGGGCGTTACGGGAAAAACTGTTTTTT.

The chain links TRBV28 to TRBJ2-3, with 7 bases identical to TRBD2. Germline CDR1 MDHEN, CDR2 SYDVKM. CDR3 length: 19 amino acids. Trimming at V came to 5 bases and at J to 3 bases, leaving 20 bases not matched to a gene. The CDR3 DNA is TGTGCCAGCAGTCTGACGACTGGTAGCGCGGGAGTGTTGACAGATACGCAGTATTTT. It codes for CASSLTTGSAGVLTDTQYF.

For the CDR3, the DNA is TGTGCCAGCACCCCGGACAGGGGGCTTGGCGAGCAGTACTTC. This gives the protein CASTPDRGLGEQYF. The gene calls are TRBV5-6 and TRBJ2-7; 11 nucleotides agree with TRBD1. Unmatched junction bases numbered 8, after V lost 6 bases and J lost 6 bases. The CDR3 covers 14 residues. The germline V gene encodes CDR1 SGHDT and CDR2 YYEEEE.

V gene TRBV4-1 combines with J gene TRBJ2-3; TRBD2 might be the D (5 bases). Germline lookup yields CDR1 MGHRA and CDR2 YSYEKL. Trimming pared 0 bases from V and 5 bases from J, leaving 15 bases between. The CDR3 runs to 16 residues. CDR3 protein: CASSQDPSWAGDTQYF. CDR3 in DNA: TGCGCCAGCAGCCAAGATCCCTCTTGGGCGGGAGATACGCAGTATTTT.

The gene calls are TRBV6-1 and TRBJ2-7; 7 positions agree with TRBD2. CDR1 and CDR2 (germline): MNHNS, SASEGT. Unmatched junction bases numbered 10, after V lost 8 bases and J lost 3 bases. The CDR3 is made up of 14 amino acids. The CDR3 protein is CASAWTPGGYEQYF. CDR3 nucleotides: TGTGCCAGCGCCTGGACACCGGGGGGCTACGAGCAGTACTTC.

The rearrangement uses TRBV6-6 and TRBJ2-7; D gene unclear. The CDR3 is made up of 12 amino acids. V was trimmed by 4 bases and J by 3 bases, leaving 7 bases between them. Germline V gene lookup returns CDR1 MNHNY and CDR2 SVGAGI (reference sequence). The CDR3 reads CASSSLLYEQYF. The CDR3 bases are TGTGCCAGCAGTTCCCTTCTCTACGAGCAGTACTTC.

The chain uses TRBV5-1 and TRBJ2-3; 15 nucleotides line up with TRBD2. After removal of 0 bases from V and 6 bases from J, the junction contained 2 bases not matched to a gene. This CDR3 has 16 residues. Germline V gene data show CDR1 as SGHRS and CDR2 as YFSETQ. The DNA of the CDR3 is TGCGCCAGCAGCTTGGGGACTAGCGGGAGGGGCGATACGCAGTATTTT. It yields the protein CASSLGTSGRGDTQYF.

CDR3 in amino acids: CASSTGQGALSYEQYF. CDR3 DNA sequence: TGTGCCAGCAGCACCGGACAGGGGGCCCTCTCCTACGAGCAGTACTTC. J is TRBJ2-7 and V is TRBV11-2; TRBD1 agrees at 11 bases. The CDR3 loop spans 16 amino acids. The germline V gene has CDR1 SGHAT and CDR2 FQNNGV. With 5 bases clipped from V and 0 bases from J, the junction kept 6 bases outside the gene matches.

The gene calls are TRBV30 and TRBJ1-1; D remains ambiguous. The CDR3 sequence is 12 residues long. Germline CDR1 is GTSNPN and CDR2 is SVGIG (reference sequence). V was shortened by 1 base and J by 7 bases, with 10 bases between the two germline ends. The CDR3 loop is CAWSAVGLEAFF. CDR3 sequence (DNA): TGTGCCTGGAGTGCGGTAGGACTTGAAGCTTTCTTT.

J is TRBJ2-1 and V is TRBV7-9; D could derive from TRBD1 or TRBD2 (5 bases each). Germline-derived CDR1 and CDR2 are SEHNR and FQNEAQ (reference sequence). V dropped 5 bases and J dropped 8 bases, with 16 bases sitting between them. The CDR3 is 14 residues long. Here the CDR3 DNA reads TGTGCCAGCAGCACCGGGACCCGCCGGGATGAGCAGTTCTTC. Protein: CASSTGTRRDEQFF.